This T cell receptor beta chain is from a study of T cells after somatic rescue of genetic block. Germline V CDR1 and CDR2: MNHNS, SASEGT. The length of the CDR3 is 13 residues. Trimming stripped 6 bases from V and 10 bases from J, with 13 bases between. Data came from immunoSEQ multiplex PCR; TCRdb stores just in-frame clones and leaves some out. The sample has roughly 110,000 clones, about 90% seen once. The source is a woman younger than 30. Sequencing input: peripheral blood mononuclear cells (PBMCs). The chain carries TRBV6-1 and TRBJ1-6; no clear D gene. The CDR3 DNA sequence: TGTGCCAGCAGCGAGTCTGACACATCACCCCTCCACTTT. Translating gives CASSESDTSPLHF.